This entry features one T cell receptor (beta chain) sequence. The antigen remains unidentified. UMIs and sample barcodes were carried by the TCR alpha and TCR beta cDNA libraries that 5'RACE produced using constant-segment primers. TCRdb re-analysed the 5' RACE reads in MiXCR, keeping a single row per CDR3 protein. The sample consists of 300,000 to 350,000 distinct CDR3 sequences, roughly an eighth of them appearing once. V was clipped by 5 bases and J by 2 bases; unmatched bases: 4. Germline-derived CDR1 and CDR2 are SGHRS and YFSETQ. The CDR3 extends over 14 amino acids. The data were taken from a study of T-cell memory formation after mild COVID-19. Study results and caveats: Contracting CD4+ clones sat mainly in CM and EM; CD8+ in EMRA. While clones contracting from day 15 to 85 were balanced between CD4 and CD8, later expanders leaned CD4+.

The source of this sequence is a man aged 18 to 35 who had mild COVID-19 (a few samples of this study predate the infection). Cell type and time point are not known. This rearrangement joins TRBV5-1 to TRBJ2-5, with 9 bases matching TRBD1. The sequenced material came from PBMCs or a T cell subset sorted from them (not recorded which). This CDR3 reads CASRPQGAQETQYF. In nucleotides, the CDR3 is TGCGCCAGCAGACCACAGGGGGCACAAGAGACCCAGTACTTC.